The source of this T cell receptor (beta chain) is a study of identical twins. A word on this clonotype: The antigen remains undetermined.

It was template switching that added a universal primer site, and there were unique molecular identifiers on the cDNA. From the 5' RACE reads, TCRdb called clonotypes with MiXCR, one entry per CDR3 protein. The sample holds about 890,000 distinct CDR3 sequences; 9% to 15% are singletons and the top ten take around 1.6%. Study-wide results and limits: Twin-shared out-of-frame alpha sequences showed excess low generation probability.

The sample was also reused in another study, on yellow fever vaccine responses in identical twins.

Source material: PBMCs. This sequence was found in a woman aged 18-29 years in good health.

CDR3 loop: CASSFWALGDTQYF. Here the CDR3 DNA reads TGTGCCAGCAGTTTTTGGGCTCTGGGAGATACGCAGTATTTT. The chain uses TRBV27 and TRBJ2-3; unclear D gene. Trimming took off 3 bases at V and 5 bases at J, with 12 bases between the two ends. CDR3 length: 14 amino acids. Per the germline V gene, CDR1 is MNHEY and CDR2 is SMNVEV (reference sequence).